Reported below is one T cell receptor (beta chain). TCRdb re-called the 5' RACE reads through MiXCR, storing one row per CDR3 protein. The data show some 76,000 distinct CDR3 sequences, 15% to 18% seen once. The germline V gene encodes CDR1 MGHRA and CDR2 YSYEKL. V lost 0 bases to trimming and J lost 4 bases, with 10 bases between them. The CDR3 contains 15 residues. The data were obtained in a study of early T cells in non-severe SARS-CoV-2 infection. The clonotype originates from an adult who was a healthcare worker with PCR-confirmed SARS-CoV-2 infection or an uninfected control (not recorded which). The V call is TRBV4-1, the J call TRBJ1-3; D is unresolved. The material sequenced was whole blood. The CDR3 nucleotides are TGCGCCAGCAGCCAAGAGGGAGGTTGGGGAAACACCATATATTTT. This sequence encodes CASSQEGGWGNTIYF.